This TCR beta chain was sequenced in a study of blood T cell repertoires in COVID-19. About the study: Acute and convalescent COVID-19 samples came from the United States, Italy and Spain.

The CDR3 is 11 residues long. The germline gives CDR1 DFQATT, CDR2 SNEGSKA (reference sequence). Sequencing was performed with immunoSEQ multiplex PCR; in TCRdb, only in-frame clones are kept and a portion is missing. The data show tens of thousands of clones, 73% seen once. The specimen sequenced was peripheral blood. The chain combines TRBV20-1 with TRBJ1-2; 9 nucleotides agree with TRBD1. The clonotype originates from a woman between 65 and 79 years old with acute or convalescent COVID-19. This chain's CDR3 is CRAQGARGYTF. For the CDR3, the DNA is TGCAGGGCACAGGGGGCGAGGGGCTACACCTTC.